A selection of T cell receptor beta chains follows, all from one sample in a study of Graves' ophthalmopathy and Graves' hyperthyroidism. TCRdb re-called the multiplex PCR reads through MiXCR, storing one row per CDR3 protein. The repertoire holds around 1.1 million distinct CDR3 sequences, with about two fifths as singletons. Material: peripheral blood or thyroid tissue (not recorded which). Receptors originate from an adult man with Graves' hyperthyroidism. Both conserved end residues are part of each CDR3. The D gene is left open where the match is weak. Part of the rows lack a size; the others show once, few, many or a class for expanded clones.

V,size,J,D,DNA,CDR3
TRBV11-2,many,TRBJ2-6,-,TGTGCCAGCAGCTTAGACCGGAGGTCTGGGGCCAACGTCCTGACTTTC,CASSLDRRSGANVLTF
TRBV2,-,TRBJ2-2,TRBD2,TGTGCCAGCAGTGAACCGGCTAGCGGGAGGAACACCGGGGAGCTGTTTTTT,CASSEPASGRNTGELFF
TRBV11-2,-,TRBJ2-7,TRBD2,TGTGCCAGCAGCTTAGAGGTTGCGGGGGACTACGAGCAGTACTTC,CASSLEVAGDYEQYF
TRBV30,-,TRBJ1-2,-,TGTGCCTGGGGTTCCGGGACAAGGAGTGGCTACACCTTC,CAWGSGTRSGYTF
TRBV20-1,many,TRBJ1-5,-,TGCAGTGTAACAGGGAGTACTAGGCGCAATCAGCCCCAGCATTTT,CSVTGSTRRNQPQHF
TRBV29-1,once,TRBJ2-7,-,TGCAGCCCGGACGGGACCTACGAGCAGTACTTC,CSPDGTYEQYF
TRBV27,-,TRBJ2-5,-,TGTGCCAGCGCAAGCCAGGGGTTGGAAGAGACCCAGTACTTC,CASASQGLEETQYF
TRBV7-8,-,TRBJ2-7,TRBD1,TGTGCCAGCAGCTTATCGGCATCGGGACAGGGAAATTACCGGGCCTCCTACGAGCAGTACTTC,CASSLSASGQGNYRASYEQYF
TRBV5-6,-,TRBJ2-7,-,TGTGCCAGCAGCTTGGCCACGGCAGGGCTTAAATCCTACGAGCAGTACTTC,CASSLATAGLKSYEQYF
TRBV20-1,many,TRBJ2-5,-,TGCAGTGCTAGAGGGATGAGGGCGGACGAAGAGACCCAGTACTTC,CSARGMRADEETQYF
TRBV24-1,-,TRBJ2-5,-,TGTGCCACCAGTGAGGGACAAGAGACCCAGTACTTC,CATSEGQETQYF
TRBV7-9,-,TRBJ2-5,TRBD2,TGTGCCAGCAGCTTACGTCCCAGCGGGATGCAAGAGACCCAGTACTTC,CASSLRPSGMQETQYF
TRBV5-1,many,TRBJ2-2,TRBD2,TGCGCCAGCAGCACGACTAGCGGGAGGACAACCGGGGAGCTGTTTTTT,CASSTTSGRTTGELFF
TRBV29-1,many,TRBJ2-2,-,TGCAGCGTTTACATTAACACCGGGGAGCTGTTTTTT,CSVYINTGELFF
TRBV9,-,TRBJ2-5,-,TGTGCCAGCAGTTTAAGATCGGCGGGGAAAGAGACCCAGTACTTC,CASSLRSAGKETQYF
TRBV10-2,-,TRBJ1-1,-,TGCGCCAGCAGTGAGTCGGCGGCGGCTGAAGCTTTCTTT,CASSESAAAEAFF
TRBV12-3/TRBV12-4,-,TRBJ1-1,-,TGTGCCAGCAGTTTTAGAGGGGGGCGCATAAGGATGAACACTGAAGCTTTCTTT,CASSFRGGRIRMNTEAFF
TRBV15,-,TRBJ1-1,-,TGTGCCACCAGCAGTGCGTTCGACAGCCTCGGCACTGAAGCTTTCTTT,CATSSAFDSLGTEAFF
TRBV5-1,-,TRBJ2-6,TRBD2,TGCGCCAGCAGCCCGAGCGGGGGGTCTAACGTCCTGACTTTC,CASSPSGGSNVLTF
TRBV11-2,many,TRBJ2-5,-,TGTGCCAGCAGCCTCGTCCCGGGGGCGTACCAAGAGACCCAGTACTTC,CASSLVPGAYQETQYF